The clone carrying this TCR beta chain has a count of ten or more. Its antigen remains unknown. This entry comes from a study of shared clonotypes between healthy human individuals. Findings of the study overall: Larger estimated richness was generally recorded for naive subsets relative to memory subsets.

The trim removed 0 bases at V and 2 bases at J, leaving 6 bases unmatched. The CDR3 is 16 residues long. Across several immunoSEQ plates, the genomic DNA of each subset was split evenly. Only in-frame clones appear in the TCRdb table, and some are missing; sequencing was by immunoSEQ multiplex PCR. This sample has approximately 250,000 clones; approximately 65% occur once, and the top ten carry 11%. The TCR sequence derives from a man aged 30 to 39 in good health. This chain uses TRBV5-7 with TRBJ2-7, with 9 nucleotides matching TRBD2. TRBV5-7 is an ORF, with its function uncertain. The sequenced sample was memory CD4+ T cells sorted from blood. The subset: CD45RA-negative fraction. CDR3 sequence: CASSLASGRPPYEQYF. The CDR3 DNA reads TGTGCCAGCAGCTTGGCCAGCGGGAGGCCCCCCTACGAGCAGTACTTC.